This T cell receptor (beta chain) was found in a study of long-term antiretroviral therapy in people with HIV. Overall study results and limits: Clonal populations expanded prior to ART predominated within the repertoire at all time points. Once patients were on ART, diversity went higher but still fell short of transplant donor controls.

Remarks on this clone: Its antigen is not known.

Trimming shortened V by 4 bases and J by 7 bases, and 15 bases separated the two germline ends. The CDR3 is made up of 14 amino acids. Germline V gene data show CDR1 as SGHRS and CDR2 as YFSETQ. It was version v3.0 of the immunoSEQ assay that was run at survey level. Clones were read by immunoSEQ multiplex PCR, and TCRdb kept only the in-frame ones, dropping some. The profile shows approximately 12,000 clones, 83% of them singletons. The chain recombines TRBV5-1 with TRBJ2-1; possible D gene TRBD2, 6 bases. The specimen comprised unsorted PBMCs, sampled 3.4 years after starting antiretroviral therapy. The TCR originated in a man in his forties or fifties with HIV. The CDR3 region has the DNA TGCGCCAGCAGCGTTACTACTGGGGGGAATGAGCAGTTCTTC. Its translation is CASSVTTGGNEQFF.